The TCR beta chain under discussion was sequenced for a study of shared clonotypes between healthy human individuals. Study-wide context: Sampling drew on donors who were a couple of women and a few men aged 18 to 49.

The table came from immunoSEQ multiplex PCR; TCRdb's copy has only in-frame clones and leaves some out. The table has hundreds of thousands of clones, around 92% seen once. CDR3 length: 14 amino acids. Germline lookup yields CDR1 SQVTM and CDR2 ANQGSEA. V gave up 4 bases and J gave up 4 bases; unmatched junction bases: 5. Terminally differentiated effector memory CD45RA+ cells were left out of the naive CD8 fraction, which was CD45RO-negative and positively selected for CCR7. The V call is TRBV29-1, the J call TRBJ2-1; 9 nucleotides agree with TRBD1. The source is a man aged 30 to 39 in good health. Sample: naive CD8+ T cells sorted from blood. The CDR3 loop reads CSVGTGASYNEQFF. CDR3 DNA sequence: TGCAGCGTTGGGACAGGGGCTTCGTACAATGAGCAGTTCTTC.